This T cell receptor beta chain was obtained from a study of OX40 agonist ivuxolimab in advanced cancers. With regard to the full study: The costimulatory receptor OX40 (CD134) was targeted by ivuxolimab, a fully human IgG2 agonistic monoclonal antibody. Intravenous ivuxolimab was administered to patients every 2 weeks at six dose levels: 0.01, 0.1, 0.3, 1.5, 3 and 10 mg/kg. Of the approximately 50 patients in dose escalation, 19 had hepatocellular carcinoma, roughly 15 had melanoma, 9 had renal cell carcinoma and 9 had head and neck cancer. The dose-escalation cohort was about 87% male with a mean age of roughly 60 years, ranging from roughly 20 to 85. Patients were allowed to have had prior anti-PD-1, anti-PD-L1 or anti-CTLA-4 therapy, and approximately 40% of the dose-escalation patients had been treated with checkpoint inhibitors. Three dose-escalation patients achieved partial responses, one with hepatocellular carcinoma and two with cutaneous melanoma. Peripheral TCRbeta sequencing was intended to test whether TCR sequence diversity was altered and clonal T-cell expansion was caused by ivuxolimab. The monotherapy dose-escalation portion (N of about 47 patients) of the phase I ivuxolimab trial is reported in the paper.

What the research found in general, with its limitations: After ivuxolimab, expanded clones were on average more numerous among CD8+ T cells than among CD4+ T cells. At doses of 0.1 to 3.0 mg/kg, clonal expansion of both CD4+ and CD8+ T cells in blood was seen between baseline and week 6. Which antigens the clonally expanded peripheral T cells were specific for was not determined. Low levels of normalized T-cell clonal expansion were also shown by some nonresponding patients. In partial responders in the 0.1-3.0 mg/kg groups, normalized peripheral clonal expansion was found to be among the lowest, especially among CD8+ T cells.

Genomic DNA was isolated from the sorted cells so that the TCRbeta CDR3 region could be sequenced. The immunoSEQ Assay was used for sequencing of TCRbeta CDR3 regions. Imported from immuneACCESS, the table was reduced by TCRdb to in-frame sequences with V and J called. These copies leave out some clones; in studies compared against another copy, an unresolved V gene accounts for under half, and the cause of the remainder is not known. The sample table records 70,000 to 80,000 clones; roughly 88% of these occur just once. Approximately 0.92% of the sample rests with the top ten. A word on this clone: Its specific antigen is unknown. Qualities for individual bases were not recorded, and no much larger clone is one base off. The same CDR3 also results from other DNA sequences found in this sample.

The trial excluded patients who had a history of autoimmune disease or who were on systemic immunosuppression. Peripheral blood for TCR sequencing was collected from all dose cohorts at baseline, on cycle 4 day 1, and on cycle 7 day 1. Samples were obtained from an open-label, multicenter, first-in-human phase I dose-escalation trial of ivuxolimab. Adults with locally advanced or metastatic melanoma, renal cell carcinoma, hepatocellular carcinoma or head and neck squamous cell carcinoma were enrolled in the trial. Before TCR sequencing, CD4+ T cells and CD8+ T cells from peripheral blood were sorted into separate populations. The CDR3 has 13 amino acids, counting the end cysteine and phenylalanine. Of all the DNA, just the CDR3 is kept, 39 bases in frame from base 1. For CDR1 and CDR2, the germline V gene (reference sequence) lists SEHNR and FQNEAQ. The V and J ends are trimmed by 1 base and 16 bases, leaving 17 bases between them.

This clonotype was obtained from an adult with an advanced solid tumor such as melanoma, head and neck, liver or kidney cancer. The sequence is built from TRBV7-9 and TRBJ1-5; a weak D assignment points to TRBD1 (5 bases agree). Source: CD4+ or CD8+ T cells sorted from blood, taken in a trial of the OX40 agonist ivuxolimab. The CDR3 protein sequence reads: CASSLESQGKQHF. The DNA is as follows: TGTGCCAGCAGCTTAGAGTCTCAGGGAAAACAACATTTT. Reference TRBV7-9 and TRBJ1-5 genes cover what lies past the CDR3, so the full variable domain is DTGVSQNPRHKITKRGQNVTFRCDPISEHNRLYWYRQTLGQGPEFLTYFQNEAQLEKSRLLSDRFSAERPKGSFSTLEIQRTEQGDSAMYLCASSLESQGKQHFGDGTRLSIL.